The 3 T cell receptor beta chains below come from one sample, sequenced in a study of blood T cells in healthy people across ages. The authors ran a second PCR of roughly 6 to 12 cycles using a sample-barcoded 5' primer and a J-beta primer mix. MiXCR, applied by TCRdb to the 5' RACE reads, yields one record per CDR3 protein. The repertoire holds under 850,000 distinct CDR3 sequences, with 35% to 40% as singletons. Sequencing was done on a sample of blood. The receptor source for this set is a man younger than 35 in good health.

The genes are TRBV20-1 and TRBJ1-1; D might be TRBD1 (5 bases). The ends were cut back, 4 bases at V and 4 bases at J, with 10 bases in the middle. The CDR3 consists of 12 residues. Per germline, CDR1 DFQATT and CDR2 SNEGSKA (reference sequence). The CDR3 is CSAKGEGTEAFF. Written as DNA, the CDR3 is TGCAGTGCTAAAGGGGAAGGCACTGAAGCTTTCTTT.

Note on this clonotype: At one end, the junction sequence differs from germline, possibly due to a read error. The chain joins TRBV5-5 to TRBJ1-5; 7 nucleotides align to TRBD1. CDR1 and CDR2 from the germline V gene are SGHKS and YYEKEE (reference sequence). The CDR3 is made up of 14 amino acids. The CDR3 is CDSSPGQLYQPQHF. CDR3 nucleotide sequence: TGTGACAGCAGCCCGGGACAGCTGTATCAGCCCCAGCATTTT.

This chain joins TRBV6-5 and TRBJ2-1; D ambiguous. CDR1 is MNHEY and CDR2 is SVGAGI in the germline V gene. The CDR3 length is 13 residues. Trimming took off 0 bases at V and 7 bases at J, with 7 bases between the two ends. CDR3 bases: TGTGCCAGCAGTTACTCGTCGTTAAATGAGCAGTTCTTC. Translated: CASSYSSLNEQFF.